Listed below are T cell receptor beta chains from one sample, sequenced in a study of CD8+ T cells in alopecia areata. Sequencing was performed with immunoSEQ multiplex PCR; in TCRdb, only in-frame clones are kept and a portion is missing. The table lists fewer than 150,000 clones, roughly three fifths of them singletons. Sample: CD4+ T cells sorted from blood, taken at week 0. Every receptor here comes from a human donor with alopecia areata. Both conserved end residues are part of each CDR3. The D gene is left open where the match is weak. The size of a clone is reported for some rows only, either as once, few or many, or as a class for expanded clones.

j_gene	abundance	d_gene	v_gene	CDR3nt	CDR3aa
TRBJ2-6	.	.	TRBV27	TGTGCCAGCAGAGAAGGGGAGTCTGGGGCCAACGTCCTGACTTTC	CASREGESGANVLTF
TRBJ1-4	.	.	TRBV7-2	TGTGCCAGCAGCAAGGACCCCTACGGGGAAAAACTGTTTTTT	CASSKDPYGEKLFF
TRBJ2-5	.	TRBD2	TRBV30	TGTGCCTGGAGTAAACTAGCGGACCAAGAGACCCAGTACTTC	CAWSKLADQETQYF
TRBJ2-1	.	.	TRBV4-1	TGCGCCAGCAGCCAAGTGGGATTACTGGGGGAGCAGTTCTTC	CASSQVGLLGEQFF
TRBJ2-7	once	TRBD1	TRBV4-1	TGCGCCAGCAGCTCCGCCAAAGGACAGGGGAGGGACGAGCAGTACTTC	CASSSAKGQGRDEQYF
TRBJ2-3	.	.	TRBV10-3	TGTGCCATCAGTGAGTCGGGTAGTGGCCTCGATACGCAGTATTTT	CAISESGSGLDTQYF
TRBJ1-1	.	.	TRBV2	TGTGCCAGCGCTAGGCCCGGGAAGGAAGCTTTCTTT	CASARPGKEAFF
TRBJ1-2	.	.	TRBV7-2	TGTGCCAGCAGCTCCCGAAGTGGGGGGGACGTGGGTGGCTACACCTTC	CASSSRSGGDVGGYTF
TRBJ2-7	.	TRBD1	TRBV6-6	TGTGCCAGCAGCAGGACAGGATACGAGCAGTACTTC	CASSRTGYEQYF
TRBJ2-5	.	.	TRBV5-4	TGTGCCAGCAGCTCGCGGACTACCAGCCAAGAGACCCAGTACTTC	CASSSRTTSQETQYF
TRBJ1-1	.	TRBD1	TRBV13	TGTGCCAGCAGCTTAAGCAGGGGGCAAGACACTGAAGCTTTCTTT	CASSLSRGQDTEAFF
TRBJ2-7	few	.	TRBV7-2	TGTGCCAGCAGCTTAGGGACTACTTACTACGAGCAGTACTTC	CASSLGTTYYEQYF
TRBJ2-5	.	.	TRBV5-1	TGCGCCAGCAGCTTTAGGGGTGTCCGAGAGACCCAGTACTTC	CASSFRGVRETQYF
TRBJ1-2	.	.	TRBV2	TGTGCCAGCAGTGAAGTACGAGGGCCCGGCTACACCTTC	CASSEVRGPGYTF
TRBJ2-7	.	TRBD2	TRBV19	TGTGCCAGTATTTTTTGTCTAGCGGGATACGAGCAGTACTTC	CASIFCLAGYEQYF
TRBJ2-7	few	.	TRBV6-1	TGTGCCAGCAGTGGACAGATCTCCTACGAGCAGTACTTC	CASSGQISYEQYF
TRBJ2-3	.	TRBD1	TRBV6-5	TGTGCCAGCAGTTACGGGACAGGGGCCGACACGCAGTATTTT	CASSYGTGADTQYF
TRBJ1-6	.	.	TRBV5-1	TGCGCCAGCAGTCTCTCCTCCTATAATTCACCCCTCCACTTT	CASSLSSYNSPLHF
TRBJ1-2	.	.	TRBV5-8	TGTGCCAGCAGCTTCGGCCCCAGGGATGGCTACACCTTC	CASSFGPRDGYTF
TRBJ2-7	.	TRBD1	TRBV6-6	TGTGCCAGCAGAGCCGGGACAGGGTCCTACGAGCAGTACTTC	CASRAGTGSYEQYF
TRBJ2-3	.	TRBD2	TRBV7-2	TGTGCCAGCAGCTTAGCGGAAGGACTAGCCGAATGGACAGATACGCAGTATTTT	CASSLAEGLAEWTDTQYF
TRBJ2-7	.	.	TRBV5-1	TGCGCCAGCAGACCCGAATCCGGGGCAGACTACGAGCAGTACTTC	CASRPESGADYEQYF
TRBJ2-1	.	.	TRBV15	TGTGCCACCAGCGTCCGATCGGTTGTGTCCCAGTTCTTC	CATSVRSVVSQFF
TRBJ2-3	.	.	TRBV7-9	TGTGCCAGCAGCTTAGATGTAGATACGCAGTATTTT	CASSLDVDTQYF
TRBJ1-2	.	.	TRBV25-1	TGTGCCAGCAGTGCCGGGACCCGTGCCCGTTATGGCTACACCTTC	CASSAGTRARYGYTF
TRBJ2-1	.	.	TRBV9	TGTGCCAGCAGCTTGGACGCATTGAGGAATGAGCAGTTCTTC	CASSLDALRNEQFF
TRBJ2-3	once	TRBD1	TRBV4-3	TGCGCCAGCAGCCAGGGAGCCGGGACAGGGTCAGATACGCAGTATTTT	CASSQGAGTGSDTQYF
TRBJ2-5	.	TRBD2	TRBV5-1	TGCGCCAGCAGCTTAAGTAGCGGGGGCTTGGAGACCCAGTACTTC	CASSLSSGGLETQYF
TRBJ1-2	.	TRBD1	TRBV6-5	TGTGCCAGCAGTGTAGAGGGACAGGCCACCGGCTACACCTTC	CASSVEGQATGYTF
TRBJ2-7	.	TRBD2	TRBV28	TGTGCCAGCACCCCAGCGGGAGGCCTTAGCTCCTACGAGCAGTACTTC	CASTPAGGLSSYEQYF
TRBJ1-1	.	TRBD1	TRBV5-1	TGCGCCAGCGAGAAGGGTCGACAGTCAGGGGGCCTAAGCACTGAAGCTTTCTTT	CASEKGRQSGGLSTEAFF
TRBJ2-7	once	.	TRBV7-9	TGTGCCAGCAGCTCTCAGGGGGGCTACTACGAGCAGTACTTC	CASSSQGGYYEQYF
TRBJ2-7	.	.	TRBV6-5	TGTGCCAGCTTCCTCGTCACAAATCAAGCCTACGAGCAGTACTTC	CASFLVTNQAYEQYF
TRBJ1-2	.	.	TRBV9	TGTGCCAGCAGCGGGGACCACGGACGAGACTCTGGCTACACCTTC	CASSGDHGRDSGYTF
TRBJ2-3	.	TRBD2	TRBV2	TGTGCCAGCAGCCAGAGGGACTACCGTCTCACAGATACGCAGTATTTT	CASSQRDYRLTDTQYF
TRBJ1-2	.	TRBD1	TRBV19	TGTGCCAGTAGTGATCCCGGGACAGGGAGTAGGACGGATGGCTACACCTTC	CASSDPGTGSRTDGYTF
TRBJ1-1	.	TRBD1	TRBV7-9	TGTGCCAGCAGCTTTGCCCGGGACAGGAACACTGAAGCTTTCTTT	CASSFARDRNTEAFF
TRBJ2-7	.	TRBD1	TRBV29-1	TGCAGCGTCCTGACAGGGGGGATCGGGGAGCAGTACTTC	CSVLTGGIGEQYF
TRBJ2-7	.	.	TRBV5-6	TGTGCCAGCAGCTTGGGTGTCTACGAGCAGTACTTC	CASSLGVYEQYF
TRBJ1-1	few	.	TRBV28	TGTGCCAGCAGTTTGGGCAGGGCGAACACTGAAGCTTTCTTT	CASSLGRANTEAFF
TRBJ2-7	few	TRBD1	TRBV30	TGTGCCTGGAGAGGGACAGGGCAGTCCTACGAGCAGTACTTC	CAWRGTGQSYEQYF
TRBJ2-5	.	.	TRBV4-2	TGTGCCAGCAGCCAAGAAGGCCGGGGGCTGGGGGAGACCCAGTACTTC	CASSQEGRGLGETQYF
TRBJ2-3	once	TRBD2	TRBV29-1	TGCAGCCTTAGCGGGGGGGCGCCAGATACGCAGTATTTT	CSLSGGAPDTQYF
TRBJ1-1	.	TRBD1	TRBV25-1	TGTGCCAGCAGTGACCCCAACAGGGGTAGGCCTGAAGCTTTCTTT	CASSDPNRGRPEAFF
TRBJ1-5	.	.	TRBV5-1	TGCGCCAGCAGGAGCGGGGTGGATCAGCCCCAGCATTTT	CASRSGVDQPQHF
TRBJ1-5	few	TRBD1	TRBV5-1	TGCGCCAGCAGCCCGGGACAGCGCAATCAGCCCCAGCATTTT	CASSPGQRNQPQHF
TRBJ2-4	few	.	TRBV7-2	TGTGCCAGCAGCTTAGGGATCGGAGGGGGCAAAAACATTCAGTACTTC	CASSLGIGGGKNIQYF
TRBJ2-7	.	.	TRBV15	TGTGCCACCAGTCGAATGGCCGGGACTTATTACTTC	CATSRMAGTYYF
TRBJ1-6	.	TRBD1	TRBV4-2	TGTGCCAGCAGCCAAGATTCGGGACAGGGGGCGCGGTCACCCCTCCACTTT	CASSQDSGQGARSPLHF
TRBJ2-5	.	.	TRBV7-8	TGTGCCAGCAGCCGTACAGAGGCGCCGGGGGAGACCCAGTACTTC	CASSRTEAPGETQYF
TRBJ2-7	.	.	TRBV7-2	TGTGCCAGCAGCTTAGGACAGGGGAGGGACGAGCAGTACTTC	CASSLGQGRDEQYF
TRBJ1-2	.	.	TRBV25-1	TGTGCCAGCAGTGACATTCCCACAGGATTGGATGGCTACACCTTC	CASSDIPTGLDGYTF
TRBJ1-2	.	.	TRBV21-1	TGTGCCAGCAGCAAAGAACCTGGCTACACCTTC	CASSKEPGYTF
TRBJ1-3	few	.	TRBV9	TGTGCCAGCAGCGCGGTGGGGACGTTTGGAAACACCATATATTTT	CASSAVGTFGNTIYF
TRBJ1-1	.	.	TRBV29-1	TGCAGCGTTGACCGCGGCTCCATGAACACTGAAGCTTTCTTT	CSVDRGSMNTEAFF
TRBJ2-7	once	TRBD2	TRBV5-5	TGTGCCAGCAGCCAACTAAGGACTAGCGGCTACGAGCAGTACTTC	CASSQLRTSGYEQYF
TRBJ2-7	once	.	TRBV11-2	TGTGCCAGCAGCCCTTCGGACACCTACTACGAGCAGTACTTC	CASSPSDTYYEQYF
TRBJ2-3	once	TRBD1	TRBV5-1	TGCGCCAGCAGTCGACAGGGTCCACGGACAGATACGCAGTATTTT	CASSRQGPRTDTQYF
TRBJ2-1	few	.	TRBV18	TGTGCCAGCTCACCATCTCGGAATGAGCAGTTCTTC	CASSPSRNEQFF